This entry describes one TCR beta chain. Germline lookup yields CDR1 SGHRS and CDR2 YFSETQ. The CDR3 extends over 16 amino acids. J lost 4 bases, V lost 4 bases, and 9 bases had no gene match. This record belongs to a study of blood T cell repertoires in COVID-19. About the research overall: COVID-19 samples, acute and convalescent, were from the United States, Italy and Spain. T cells, B-cell-depleted T cells, or PBMCs provided the cDNA or gDNA that served as material.

How the authors handled the data: Amplification of reference gene primers provided the estimated nucleated cell counts. Only in-frame clones appear in the TCRdb table, and some are missing; sequencing was by immunoSEQ multiplex PCR. For V, J and clone size, that table is used; D and trimming come from the DNA. In the table there are 88,000 or so clones, around 86% of which are singletons. The chain recombines TRBV5-1 with TRBJ2-2; 8 bases align to TRBD2. The TCR was taken from a man aged 60-69 years with acute or convalescent COVID-19. The sample was peripheral blood. The CDR3 loop reads CASSVTSAFSTGELFF. CDR3 bases: TGCGCCAGCAGCGTGACTAGCGCTTTTTCCACCGGGGAGCTGTTTTTT.